Below are 27 T cell receptor beta chains sequenced from a single sample in a study of blood T cell repertoires in COVID-19 (dated by TCRdb to the early 2020s). Receptor libraries were prepared by the immunoSEQ multiplex PCR assay. Imported from immuneACCESS, the table was reduced by TCRdb to in-frame sequences with V and J called. These copies leave out some clones; in studies compared against another copy, an unresolved V gene accounts for under half, and the cause of the remainder is not known. This sample lists 350,000 to 400,000 clones; about 90% were detected once. 1.5% to 2% of the sample is in the top ten clones. Sequenced input: PBMCs or T cells enriched from blood (not recorded which). The receptors originated from a man aged 35-49 years in a cohort exposed to, infected with or recovered from COVID-19 (not recorded which).

The chain is built from TRBV5-1 and TRBJ1-4; 11 positions match TRBD1. The ends lost 5 bases at V and 2 bases at J; junction bases unmatched: 8. CDR1 is SGHRS, CDR2 YFSETQ, per germline. This CDR3 is 17 amino acids long. DNA of the CDR3: TGCGCCAGCAGGCTGGGGGACAGGGGGTTTACTAATGAAAAACTGTTTTTT. Translating gives CASRLGDRGFTNEKLFF.

The chain is built from TRBV7-8 and TRBJ2-7; D unresolved. The germline V gene encodes CDR1 SGHVS and CDR2 FQNEAQ. V dropped 5 bases and J dropped 3 bases, with 8 bases sitting between them. The CDR3 contains 12 residues. CDR3 amino acids: CASSPRNYEQYF. The CDR3 region has the DNA TGTGCCAGCAGCCCCAGGAACTACGAGCAGTACTTC.

The rearrangement joins TRBV3-1 (or the pseudogene TRBV3-2) to TRBJ2-7; TRBD1 might be the D (6 bases). V lost 6 bases and J lost 2, with 17 bases in between. The CDR3 has 15 residues. Germline values: CDR1 LGHDT, CDR2 YNNKEL (reference sequence). CDR3 bases: TGTGCCAGCAGTCGACCCGGAAGGGGGACCTACGAGCAGTACTTC. This encodes CASSRPGRGTYEQYF.

The V gene is TRBV19, the J gene TRBJ2-5; TRBD1 matches 9 bases. This CDR3 region has 14 residues. V gave up 3 bases and J gave up 9 bases; unmatched junction bases: 8. CDR1 is LNHDA, CDR2 SQIVND, per germline (reference sequence). This CDR3 reads CASSMSGQGTSQYF. The CDR3 region has the DNA TGTGCCAGTAGTATGTCGGGACAGGGTACGTCCCAGTACTTC.

The chain is built from TRBV19 and TRBJ2-5; 11 bases match TRBD2. This CDR3 has 16 amino acids. Per germline, CDR1 LNHDA and CDR2 SQIVND (reference sequence). The trim removed 3 bases at V and 1 base at J, leaving 4 bases unmatched. The CDR3 bases are TGTGCCAGTAGTATGGCCGGGACTAGCGGCCAAGAGACCCAGTACTTC. This codes for CASSMAGTSGQETQYF.

This clone was recorded only once. The gene calls are TRBV7-2 and TRBJ1-6; D call uncertain. The CDR3 has 13 amino acids. CDR1 SGHTA and CDR2 FQGNSA come from the germline V gene. V was trimmed by 0 bases and J by 13 bases, leaving 10 bases between them. As DNA, the CDR3 is TGTGCCAGCAGCTTAGCTGCGGTTGACCCCCTCCACTTT. Translated: CASSLAAVDPLHF.

This chain links TRBV7-2 with TRBJ2-3; 10 nucleotides agree with TRBD2. V shed 1 base, J shed 3 bases, and the junction held 4 bases outside the gene matches. The CDR3 sequence is 16 residues long. CDR1 and CDR2 (germline): SGHTA, FQGNSA. The CDR3: CASSLDNSGRTDTQYF. CDR3 in DNA: TGTGCCAGCAGCTTAGATAATAGCGGGAGGACAGATACGCAGTATTTT.

The chain links TRBV27 to TRBJ2-1, with TRBD2 matching over 13 bases. In germline, CDR1 is MNHEY, CDR2 SMNVEV (reference sequence). This CDR3 region has 15 residues. J lost 6 bases, V lost 5 bases, and 4 bases had no gene match. The CDR3 coding sequence is TGTGCCAGCAGTCCCGGGACTAGCGGGACCAATGAGCAGTTCTTC. As protein: CASSPGTSGTNEQFF.

The chain couples TRBV3-1 (or the pseudogene TRBV3-2) to TRBJ1-3; no clear D. Between the trimmed V and J ends, which lost 1 base and 0 bases, there was a span of 10 bases. This CDR3 is built from 16 residues. The V gene's germline CDR1 is LGHDT and CDR2 YNNKEL (reference sequence). CDR3 residues: CASSQGNLASGNTIYF. The CDR3 region has the DNA TGTGCCAGCAGCCAAGGCAATTTAGCCTCTGGAAACACCATATATTTT.

This clone was found once. This chain uses TRBV5-1 with TRBJ1-1, with a possible D match to TRBD1 (6 bases). Trimming cost V 4 bases and J 4 bases, with 17 bases left between them. Germline V CDR1 and CDR2: SGHRS, YFSETQ. This CDR3 has 15 amino acids. CDR3 nucleotide sequence: TGCGCCAGCAGCCCTAGACAGGCCCTGAGCACTGAAGCTTTCTTT. It yields the protein CASSPRQALSTEAFF.

The chain employs TRBV19 and TRBJ2-1; D gene unclear. V gave up 3 bases and J gave up 0 bases, with 9 bases separating them. This CDR3 region has 15 residues. The germline CDR1 and CDR2 sequences are LNHDA and SQIVND (reference sequence). The CDR3 nucleotides read TGTGCCAGTAGTATCACGGTTAACTCCTACAATGAGCAGTTCTTC. It specifies CASSITVNSYNEQFF.

The gene calls are TRBV9 and TRBJ2-1; a weak D match, TRBD1 (6 bases). CDR3 length: 14 residues. V was pared by 0 bases and J by 5 bases, with 9 bases between. Germline V CDR1 and CDR2: SGDLS, YYNGEE. The CDR3 here is CASSVGQGNNEQFF. In DNA, the CDR3 is TGTGCCAGCAGCGTAGGTCAGGGGAACAATGAGCAGTTCTTC.

The genes are TRBV4-1 and TRBJ1-2; the D gene is possibly TRBD1 (5 bases). Deletions cut 3 bases from V and 3 bases from J, with 14 bases between. The germline V gene has CDR1 MGHRA and CDR2 YSYEKL. The CDR3 contains 15 residues. CDR3 in amino acids: CASSQDVQVYYGYTF. The CDR3 nucleotides are TGCGCCAGCAGCCAGGATGTACAGGTGTACTATGGCTACACCTTC.

The chain has TRBV4-1 and TRBJ2-7, with TRBD2 matching over 9 bases. The germline V gene encodes CDR1 MGHRA and CDR2 YSYEKL. J was trimmed by 3 bases and V by 0 bases; bases with no gene match: 3. The CDR3 contains 15 residues. The CDR3 DNA is TGCGCCAGCAGCCAAGATCCTAGCGGGGACTACGAGCAGTACTTC. Its protein is CASSQDPSGDYEQYF.

The chain links TRBV3-1 (or the pseudogene TRBV3-2) to TRBJ2-5; tentative D call: TRBD2 (6 bases). V gave up 1 base and J gave up 5 bases, with 23 bases separating them. Germline lookup yields CDR1 LGHDT and CDR2 YNNKEL (reference sequence). CDR3 size: 18 residues. In DNA form, the CDR3 reads TGTGCCAGCAGCCAAGGAGGGCGGTGGGCGGGAAGTAGGGAGACCCAGTACTTC. This encodes CASSQGGRWAGSRETQYF.

This clone occurred once. The chain couples TRBV29-1 to TRBJ2-7, with 7 bases aligning to TRBD1. Germline CDR1 SQVTM, CDR2 ANQGSEA. The CDR3 contains 15 residues. Germline trimming cut 3 bases from V and 1 base from J; bases unmatched to any gene: 9. CDR3 region: CSVERLPGQSYEQYF. The DNA of the CDR3 is TGCAGCGTTGAGCGGCTCCCGGGACAGTCCTACGAGCAGTACTTC.

The chain employs TRBV18 and TRBJ1-1; tentatively, D is TRBD1 (5 bases). The CDR3 spans 13 residues. V lost 3 bases to trimming and J lost 7 bases, with 12 bases between them. The germline V gene encodes CDR1 KGHSH and CDR2 LQKENI. CDR3 residues: CASSPYDSFEAFF. Here the CDR3 DNA reads TGTGCCAGCTCACCCTACGACAGCTTTGAAGCTTTCTTT.

This sequence joins TRBV5-4 and TRBJ2-1; 10 bases line up with TRBD1. CDR1 and CDR2 (germline): SGHNT, YYREEE (reference sequence). The CDR3 covers 17 residues. Germline trimming cut 0 bases from V and 5 bases from J; bases unmatched to any gene: 8. CDR3 in DNA: TGTGCCAGCAGCTTGGGACAGGGGGCTCGTTATCACAATGAGCAGTTCTTC. Its translation: CASSLGQGARYHNEQFF. The whole variable domain, filled in from reference TRBV5-4 and TRBJ2-1, reads ETGVTQSPTHLIKTRGQQVTLRCSSQSGHNTVSWYQQALGQGPQFIFQYYREEENGRGNFPPRFSGLQFPNYSSELNVNALELDDSALYLCASSLGQGARYHNEQFFGPGTRLTVL.

V usage is TRBV19 and J usage is TRBJ2-1; 8 nucleotides line up with TRBD2. Germline CDR1 LNHDA, CDR2 SQIVND (reference sequence). The ends lost 6 bases at V and 1 base at J; junction bases unmatched: 5. The CDR3 is made up of 15 amino acids. CDR3: CASRKLAASYNEQFF. The CDR3 nucleotides are TGTGCCAGTAGGAAACTAGCGGCTTCCTACAATGAGCAGTTCTTC.

The chain uses TRBV7-9 and TRBJ1-6; TRBD1 agrees at 9 bases. V gave up 4 bases and J gave up 7 bases; unmatched junction bases: 8. Germline CDR1 reads SEHNR; CDR2 reads FQNEAQ (reference sequence). The CDR3 loop spans 16 amino acids. The CDR3 protein is CASSSGQGPGNSPLHF. CDR3 nucleotide sequence: TGTGCCAGCAGCTCGGGACAGGGCCCGGGGAATTCACCCCTCCACTTT.

This chain links TRBV24-1 with TRBJ2-1; TRBD2 matches at 12 bases. CDR3 size: 15 residues. The trim removed 4 bases at V and 8 bases at J, leaving 5 bases unmatched. Germline lookup yields CDR1 KGHDR and CDR2 SFDVKD. CDR3 residues: CATSDGLAGGYEQFF. The CDR3 DNA reads as TGTGCCACCAGTGACGGGCTAGCGGGAGGGTATGAGCAGTTCTTC.

The rearrangement links TRBV28 to TRBJ1-5; D is perhaps TRBD1 (6 bases). The CDR3 totals 15 residues. V was trimmed by 8 bases and J by 0 bases, leaving 14 bases between them. Per the germline V gene, CDR1 is MDHEN and CDR2 is SYDVKM. This CDR3 reads CASRGGASSNQPQHF. The CDR3 DNA sequence: TGTGCCAGCCGGGGGGGCGCCTCTAGCAATCAGCCCCAGCATTTT. The complete variable domain, with remaining parts taken from reference TRBV28 and TRBJ1-5, reads DVKVTQSSRYLVKRTGEKVFLECVQDMDHENMFWYRQDPGLGLRLIYFSYDVKMKEKGDIPEGYSVSREKKERFSLILESASTNQTSMYLCASRGGASSNQPQHFGDGTRLSIL.

The CDR3: CASTAERDDNEQFF. CDR3 bases: TGTGCCAGCACCGCGGAGCGGGACGACAATGAGCAGTTCTTC. The chain uses TRBV6-5 and TRBJ2-1, with 7 positions matching TRBD2. The CDR3 is made up of 14 amino acids. V was clipped by 7 bases and J by 5 bases; unmatched bases: 8. Germline-derived CDR1 and CDR2 are MNHEY and SVGAGI.

J is TRBJ2-1 and V is TRBV30; 9 bases match TRBD1. There are 14 residues in the CDR3. V lost 4 bases, J lost 6 bases, and 7 bases stayed unmatched. Germline lookup yields CDR1 GTSNPN and CDR2 SVGIG (reference sequence). This CDR3 is CAWNRDRVGNEQFF. Written as DNA, the CDR3 is TGTGCCTGGAACCGGGACAGGGTGGGCAATGAGCAGTTCTTC.

A few counts support this clone. This rearrangement joins TRBV11-2 to TRBJ1-3; a possible D gene is TRBD1 (6 bases). Germline V gives CDR1 SGHAT, CDR2 FQNNGV. The CDR3 runs to 16 residues. V was cut by 4 bases and J by 0 bases, with 13 bases left in between. CDR3 amino acids: CASSWGTGLSGNTIYF. The DNA for the CDR3 is TGTGCCAGCAGCTGGGGAACAGGGCTCTCTGGAAACACCATATATTTT.

The V and J genes are TRBV7-9 and TRBJ1-3; a possible D gene is TRBD1 (5 bases). Trimming stripped 4 bases from V and 4 bases from J, with 17 bases between. Germline V gene sequence: CDR1 SEHNR, CDR2 FQNEAQ (reference sequence). There are 16 residues in the CDR3. CDR3 sequence reads: CASSSTGRGRGNTIYF. CDR3 DNA sequence: TGTGCCAGCAGCTCGACGGGGAGGGGAAGAGGAAACACCATATATTTT.

This chain uses TRBV5-1 with TRBJ1-3, with TRBD1 matching 8 bases. CDR3 length equals 13 residues. The germline V gene has CDR1 SGHRS and CDR2 YFSETQ. V shed 4 bases and J 7 bases; nucleotides not matched to a gene: 4. This chain's CDR3 is CASSPQGENTIYF. The CDR3 coding sequence is TGCGCCAGCAGCCCACAGGGGGAGAACACCATATATTTT.